Sequencing of this T cell receptor beta chain was carried out in a study of technical replicates of blood from a few donors. Repertoires were generated with immunoSEQ multiplex PCR, while TCRdb's copy carries only in-frame clones and drops some. The table records about 88,000 clones, 85% to 95% of them present only once. V gave up 6 bases and J gave up 0 bases; unmatched junction bases: 8. From germline, CDR1 is MDHEN and CDR2 SYDVKM. This CDR3 is 17 amino acids long. The sequenced sample was T cells isolated from PBMCs. The chain employs TRBV28 and TRBJ2-6; TRBD1 matches 7 bases. This TCR was recovered from a human donor in good health. The CDR3 nucleotides read TGTGCCAGCAGACCAACGACAGGGAACTCTGGGGCCAACGTCCTGACTTTC. Translated, it gives CASRPTTGNSGANVLTF.